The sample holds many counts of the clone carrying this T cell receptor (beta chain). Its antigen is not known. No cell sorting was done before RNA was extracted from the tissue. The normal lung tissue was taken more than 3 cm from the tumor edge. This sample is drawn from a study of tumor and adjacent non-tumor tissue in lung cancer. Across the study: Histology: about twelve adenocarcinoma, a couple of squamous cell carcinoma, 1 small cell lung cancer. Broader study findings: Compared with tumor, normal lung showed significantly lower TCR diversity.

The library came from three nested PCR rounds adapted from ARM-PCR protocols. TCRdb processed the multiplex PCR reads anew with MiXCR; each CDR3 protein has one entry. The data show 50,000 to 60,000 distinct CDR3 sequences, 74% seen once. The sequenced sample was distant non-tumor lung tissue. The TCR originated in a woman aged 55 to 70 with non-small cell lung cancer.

The CDR3 bases are TGTGCCAGCAGTTTTGATGGAGGGGGGAATGAGCAGTTCTTC. This translates into CASSFDGGGNEQFF. The chain employs TRBV12-3 or TRBV12-4 and TRBJ2-1; either TRBD1 or TRBD2 may supply D (6 bases each). V lost 3 bases, J lost 7 bases, and 13 bases lay in between. The CDR3 sequence is 14 residues long.